This T cell receptor beta chain comes out of a study of blood T cell repertoires in COVID-19. Produced via immunoSEQ multiplex PCR; TCRdb's table is partial and in-frame only. The sample records about 150,000 clones, more than 75% being singletons. The CDR3 covers 16 residues. The ends were cut back, 4 bases at V and 0 bases at J, with 16 bases in the middle. Per germline, CDR1 SQVTM and CDR2 ANQGSEA. J is TRBJ2-1 and V is TRBV29-1, with D unresolved. Sequencing was carried out using peripheral blood. The source is a man aged 45 to 65 who had recovered from COVID-19. CDR3 sequence: CSVVPGEISSYNEQFF. The CDR3 DNA reads TGCAGCGTTGTACCCGGAGAGATCAGCTCCTACAATGAGCAGTTCTTC.